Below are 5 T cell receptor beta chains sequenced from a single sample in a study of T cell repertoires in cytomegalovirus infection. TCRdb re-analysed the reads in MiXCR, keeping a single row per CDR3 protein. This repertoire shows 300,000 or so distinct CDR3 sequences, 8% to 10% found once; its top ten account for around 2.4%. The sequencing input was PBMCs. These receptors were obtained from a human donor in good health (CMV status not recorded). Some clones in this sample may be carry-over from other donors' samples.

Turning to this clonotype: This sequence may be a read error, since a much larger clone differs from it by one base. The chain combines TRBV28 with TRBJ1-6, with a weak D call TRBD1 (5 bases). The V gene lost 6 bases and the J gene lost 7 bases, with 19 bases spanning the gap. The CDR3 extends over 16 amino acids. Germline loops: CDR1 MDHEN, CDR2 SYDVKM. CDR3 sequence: CASRPTGPFGNSPLHF. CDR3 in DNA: TGTGCCAGCAGACCGACGGGACCCTTTGGGAATTCACCCCTCCACTTT.

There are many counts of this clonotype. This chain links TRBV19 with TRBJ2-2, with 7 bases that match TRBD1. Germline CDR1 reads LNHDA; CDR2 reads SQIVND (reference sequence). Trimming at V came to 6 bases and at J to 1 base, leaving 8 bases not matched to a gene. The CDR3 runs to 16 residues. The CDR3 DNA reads TGTGCCAGTAGATCCGGGACAGTCATGAACACCGGGGAGCTGTTTTTT. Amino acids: CASRSGTVMNTGELFF.

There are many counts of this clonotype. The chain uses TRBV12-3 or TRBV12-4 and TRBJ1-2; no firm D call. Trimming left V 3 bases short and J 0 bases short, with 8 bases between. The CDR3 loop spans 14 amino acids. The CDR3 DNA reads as TGTGCCAGCAGTTTTCACAGAGCTAACTATGGCTACACCTTC. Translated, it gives CASSFHRANYGYTF.

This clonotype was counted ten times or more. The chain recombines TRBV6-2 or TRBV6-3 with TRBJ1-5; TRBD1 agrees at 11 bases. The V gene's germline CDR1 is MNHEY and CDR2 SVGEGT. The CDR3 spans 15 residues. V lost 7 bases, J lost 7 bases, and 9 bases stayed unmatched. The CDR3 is CASTRTGGFRQPQHF. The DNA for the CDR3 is TGTGCCAGCACAAGGACAGGGGGCTTCAGGCAGCCCCAGCATTTT.

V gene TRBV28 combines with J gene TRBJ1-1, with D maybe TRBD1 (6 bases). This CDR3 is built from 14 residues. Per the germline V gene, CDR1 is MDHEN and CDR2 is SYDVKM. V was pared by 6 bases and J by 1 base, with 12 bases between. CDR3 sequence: CASRQWTANTEAFF. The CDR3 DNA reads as TGTGCCAGCAGGCAATGGACAGCGAACACTGAAGCTTTCTTT.